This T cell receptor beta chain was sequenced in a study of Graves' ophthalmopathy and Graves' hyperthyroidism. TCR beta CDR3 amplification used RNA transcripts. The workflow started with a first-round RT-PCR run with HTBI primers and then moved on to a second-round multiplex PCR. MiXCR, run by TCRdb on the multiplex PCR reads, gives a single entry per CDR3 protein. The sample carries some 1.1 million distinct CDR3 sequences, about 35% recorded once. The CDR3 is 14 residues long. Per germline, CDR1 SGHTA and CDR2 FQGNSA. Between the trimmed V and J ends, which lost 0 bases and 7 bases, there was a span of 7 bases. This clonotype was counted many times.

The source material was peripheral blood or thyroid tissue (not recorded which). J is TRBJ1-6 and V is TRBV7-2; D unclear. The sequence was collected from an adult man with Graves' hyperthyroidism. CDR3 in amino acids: CASSLAPLNSPLHF. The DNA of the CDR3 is TGTGCCAGCAGCTTAGCTCCTTTAAATTCACCCCTCCACTTT.